These 5 T cell receptor beta chains were sequenced from one sample in a study of shared clonotypes between healthy human individuals. Sequencing was performed with immunoSEQ multiplex PCR; in TCRdb, only in-frame clones are kept and a portion is missing. The sample has some 660,000 clones, about 80% seen once. Sample: memory CD4+ T cells sorted from blood. Documented subset: CD45RA-negative fraction. The receptor source for this set is a woman in her 30s in good health.

This chain joins TRBV7-2 and TRBJ2-5; no clear D gene. CDR1 and CDR2 (germline): SGHTA, FQGNSA. With 1 base removed from V and 5 bases from J, the gap between germline ends came to 8 bases. CDR3 length: 13 amino acids. In DNA, the CDR3 is TGTGCCAGCAGCTTAGGTGGAAGGGAGACCCAGTACTTC. Protein: CASSLGGRETQYF.

The chain uses TRBV21-1 and TRBJ1-2. TRBV21-1 is a pseudogene segment. The CDR3 totals 13 residues. The CDR3 loop is CASTLRVEYGYTF. The DNA of the CDR3 is TGTGCCAGCACCTTAAGGGTAGAGTATGGCTACACCTTC.

This clone appeared a single time. The chain links TRBV2 to TRBJ1-2; 10 bases fit TRBD1. With 6 bases clipped from V and 10 bases from J, the junction kept 11 bases outside the gene matches. The CDR3 has 14 residues. The V gene's germline CDR1 is SNHLY and CDR2 FYNNEI. As DNA, the CDR3 is TGTGCCAGCAGCGACCAGGGACAGGGGACGCCCTACACCTTC. It is translated as CASSDQGQGTPYTF.

This sequence joins TRBV27 and TRBJ2-1, with 8 bases matching TRBD2. The CDR3 covers 15 residues. The J segment lost 3 bases and the V segment lost 4 bases, leaving 5 bases of the junction unmatched. Germline CDR1 is MNHEY and CDR2 is SMNVEV (reference sequence). Here the CDR3 reads CASSYREGRYNEQFF. In DNA form, the CDR3 reads TGTGCCAGCAGTTACCGGGAGGGGCGCTACAATGAGCAGTTCTTC.

The rearrangement uses TRBV7-2 and TRBJ2-2; D is unresolved. Germline CDR1 reads SGHTA; CDR2 reads FQGNSA. The V gene lost 7 bases and the J gene lost 0 bases, with 12 bases spanning the gap. This CDR3 comprises 15 residues. Written as DNA, the CDR3 is TGTGCCAGCAACGATAACGGCGCGAACACCGGGGAGCTGTTTTTT. Its translation is CASNDNGANTGELFF.